Listed here are 7 T cell receptor beta chains from one sample, sequenced in a study of control samples from healthy donors and cancer patients. Repertoires were generated with immunoSEQ multiplex PCR, while TCRdb's copy carries only in-frame clones and drops some. The data contain roughly 40,000 clones, about 93% of them singletons. Input material: blood. Receptors were obtained from a woman between 50 and 59 years old in good health.

The chain recombines TRBV5-1 with TRBJ2-1, with 7 positions matching TRBD1. V gave up 0 bases and J gave up 4 bases; unmatched junction bases: 4. Germline-derived CDR1 and CDR2 are SGHRS and YFSETQ. The CDR3 has 15 residues. The CDR3: CASSLAGTAYNEQFF. The CDR3 DNA sequence: TGCGCCAGCAGCTTGGCCGGGACAGCTTACAATGAGCAGTTCTTC.

This clone was counted once. DNA of the CDR3: TGTGCCAGCAGCCAAGGAGGAGGTATTCTTCAGTTCTTC. Its protein is CASSQGGGILQFF. This chain uses TRBV14 with TRBJ2-1, with D possibly matching TRBD2 (5 bases). With 1 base removed from V and 13 bases from J, the gap between germline ends came to 14 bases. CDR3 length: 13 residues. The germline V gene encodes CDR1 SGHDN and CDR2 FVKESK.

A few counts support this clone. The rearrangement joins TRBV7-2 to TRBJ1-6; D may be TRBD1 (5 bases). In germline, CDR1 is SGHTA, CDR2 FQGNSA. V was cut by 2 bases and J by 7 bases, with 18 bases left in between. The CDR3 has 17 amino acids. The DNA of the CDR3 is TGTGCCAGCAGCTTATCTCGGGGCAGGGCTAAAAATTCACCCCTCCACTTT. Protein product: CASSLSRGRAKNSPLHF.

This chain uses TRBV30 with TRBJ1-1; D is possibly TRBD1 (6 bases). Germline loops: CDR1 GTSNPN, CDR2 SVGIG (reference sequence). V was trimmed by 1 base and J by 3 bases, leaving 6 bases between them. This CDR3 has 12 residues. Here the CDR3 reads CAWSDRDTEAFF. The CDR3, as DNA: TGTGCCTGGAGTGACAGGGACACTGAAGCTTTCTTT.

The rearrangement links TRBV6-2 or TRBV6-3 to TRBJ2-1; no reliable D call. V was pared by 2 bases and J by 4 bases, with 6 bases between. The CDR3 extends over 13 amino acids. Germline V gene sequence: CDR1 MNHEY, CDR2 SVGEGT. The CDR3 sequence: CASSYDGYNEQFF. The CDR3 region has the DNA TGTGCCAGCAGTTACGATGGGTACAATGAGCAGTTCTTC.

The V gene is TRBV10-3, the J gene TRBJ1-1, with TRBD1 matching over 7 bases. The CDR3 runs to 17 residues. J lost 3 bases, V lost 6 bases, and 16 bases had no gene match. CDR1 and CDR2 (germline): ENHRY, SYGVKD. The chain's CDR3 is CAISRDRAAVSDTEAFF. The DNA of the CDR3 is TGTGCCATCAGCCGCGACAGGGCAGCGGTTTCGGACACTGAAGCTTTCTTT.

The genes are TRBV5-1 and TRBJ1-1; D gene unclear. V lost 3 bases and J 1 base, leaving 13 bases between the germline ends. From germline, CDR1 is SGHRS and CDR2 YFSETQ. The CDR3 totals 15 residues. CDR3 nucleotides: TGCGCCAGCAGCTGGGAACTTAGACCGAACACTGAAGCTTTCTTT. This encodes CASSWELRPNTEAFF.